This T cell receptor (beta chain) was identified in a study of cytotoxic CD8 clonotypes in ibrutinib-treated CLL. Germline loops: CDR1 MNHEY, CDR2 SMNVEV (reference sequence). The CDR3 contains 13 residues. The V end lost 8 bases, the J end lost 0 bases, and 10 bases lay between the germline ends. The repertoire was sequenced with immunoSEQ multiplex PCR; TCRdb's copy has only in-frame clones and lacks some. This sample has about 160,000 clones, with roughly 88% found just once. This receptor was taken from a human donor with chronic lymphocytic leukemia. This specimen was PBMCs, taken at disease progression, from a patient treated with ibrutinib. The rearrangement uses TRBV27 and TRBJ1-1, with D hard to call. The CDR3 DNA follows: TGTGCCAGCTCCAGTGAGATGAACACTGAAGCTTTCTTT. Protein: CASSSEMNTEAFF.